The next 15 T cell receptor beta chains were all read from a single sample in a study of cytomegalovirus exposure and HLA in healthy donors listed by TCRdb under 2017. The method behind the library was the immunoSEQ multiplex PCR assay. For the multiplex PCR, a mixture combining 60 forward primers for TCR Vbeta segments and 13 reverse primers for TCR Jbeta segments was used. Not all clones reach the TCRdb copy of this immuneACCESS table, which keeps in-frame sequences only. Checked studies attribute under half of the gap to unresolved V genes and leave the rest unexplained. For this sample there are about 140,000 clones; around 75% appear just once. The biggest ten clones account for 1.2% of the sample. The specimen was PBMCs. The receptors stem from a female donor in good health and CMV-seronegative.

This clone has only one observation. This chain's CDR3 is CASSQTVLAGVEQYF. The CDR3 DNA reads as TGTGCCAGCAGCCAAACGGTTCTAGCGGGAGTCGAGCAGTACTTC. The chain links TRBV7-6 to TRBJ2-7; TRBD2 matches at 10 bases. The CDR3 covers 15 residues. The V segment lost 5 bases and the J segment 6 bases; nucleotides outside the gene matches: 10. CDR1 is SGHVS and CDR2 is FNYEAQ in the germline V gene.

The CDR3 region has the DNA TGCGCCAGCAGCTTCCTGGGACAACCAGGGCAGTTCTTC. The encoded protein is CASSFLGQPGQFF. The chain combines TRBV5-1 with TRBJ2-1, with TRBD1 as a possible D gene (6 bases). This CDR3 has 13 residues. Per germline, CDR1 SGHRS and CDR2 YFSETQ. The V end lost 2 bases, the J end lost 12 bases, and 15 bases lay between the germline ends.

V usage is TRBV29-1 and J usage is TRBJ2-1, with a weak D call TRBD2 (5 bases). Trimming pared 4 bases from V and 5 bases from J, leaving 15 bases between. The germline V gene encodes CDR1 SQVTM and CDR2 ANQGSEA. The CDR3 runs to 14 residues. Here the CDR3 DNA reads TGCAGCGTTGTCTCTGGCGGGCTAAACAATGAGCAGTTCTTC. It specifies CSVVSGGLNNEQFF.

This chain connects TRBV4-1 to TRBJ1-1, with TRBD1 matching 8 bases. The CDR3 is 14 residues long. Germline trimming cut 4 bases from V and 2 bases from J; bases unmatched to any gene: 3. Germline CDR1 reads MGHRA; CDR2 reads YSYEKL. The CDR3 reads CASSPGQGNTEAFF. DNA of the CDR3: TGCGCCAGCAGCCCTGGACAGGGAAACACTGAAGCTTTCTTT.

The gene calls are TRBV27 and TRBJ1-1; D is ambiguous. The CDR3 runs to 13 residues. V was pared by 6 bases and J by 4 bases, with 12 bases between. Germline values: CDR1 MNHEY, CDR2 SMNVEV (reference sequence). CDR3 in amino acids: CASRRFGSTEAFF. The CDR3 bases are TGTGCCAGCAGGCGATTCGGGAGCACTGAAGCTTTCTTT.

The chain employs TRBV19 and TRBJ1-2; maybe TRBD1 (6 bases). CDR3 length equals 13 residues. Germline CDR1 LNHDA, CDR2 SQIVND (reference sequence). Deletions cut 1 base from V and 6 bases from J, with 9 bases between. CDR3: CASSIVDSDGYTF. The CDR3 DNA sequence: TGTGCCAGTAGTATAGTGGACAGCGATGGCTACACCTTC.

The V call is TRBV29-1, the J call TRBJ2-7, with 7 bases matching TRBD1. The CDR3 loop spans 15 amino acids. Germline V lookup: CDR1 SQVTM, CDR2 ANQGSEA. V lost 1 base to trimming and J lost 4 bases; unmatched junction nucleotides: 10. The CDR3 loop is CSVEVSGTEGYEQYF. The CDR3 region has the DNA TGCAGCGTTGAAGTCTCCGGGACAGAGGGGTACGAGCAGTACTTC.

This rearrangement joins TRBV5-1 to TRBJ2-7; 12 nucleotides align to TRBD2. The CDR3 runs to 18 residues. The junction had 10 bases not matched to a gene; V was cut back by 3 bases and J by 0 bases. Germline V gives CDR1 SGHRS, CDR2 YFSETQ. In DNA, the CDR3 is TGCGCCAGCAGCTCGGAGCCGGGACTAGCGGGTCCCTCCTACGAGCAGTACTTC. Protein: CASSSEPGLAGPSYEQYF.

The chain recombines TRBV29-1 with TRBJ2-3, with a tentative D call TRBD2 (6 bases). The CDR3 is 14 residues long. CDR1 is SQVTM, CDR2 ANQGSEA, per germline. With 5 bases removed from V and 0 bases from J, the gap between germline ends came to 12 bases. Here the CDR3 reads CSVRENYSTDTQYF. The DNA of the CDR3 is TGCAGCGTTCGGGAGAACTATAGCACAGATACGCAGTATTTT.

V usage is TRBV12-2 and J usage is TRBJ2-1; TRBD1, the table's D call, was not compared with the DNA. TRBV12-2 is a listed pseudogene. This CDR3 spans 15 amino acids. The chain's CDR3 is CASRSGQRYYNEQFF. As DNA, the CDR3 is TGTGCAAGTCGCTCCGGACAGCGATACTACAATGAGCAGTTCTTC.

This chain uses TRBV28 with TRBJ1-2, with TRBD1 identical over 9 bases. Germline values: CDR1 MDHEN, CDR2 SYDVKM. V lost 6 bases, J lost 6 bases, and 5 bases stayed unmatched. The CDR3 covers 13 residues. The CDR3 here is CASSPGTGNGYTF. In DNA form, the CDR3 reads TGTGCCAGCAGCCCTGGGACAGGGAATGGCTACACCTTC.

The chain employs TRBV5-4 and TRBJ1-1, with D tentatively TRBD1 (5 bases). CDR3 length: 13 amino acids. Trimming shortened V by 4 bases and J by 1 base, and 8 bases separated the two germline ends. Germline CDR1 SGHNT, CDR2 YYREEE (reference sequence). DNA of the CDR3: TGTGCCAGCAGCATTGACAGGAACACTGAAGCTTTCTTT. This encodes CASSIDRNTEAFF.

The CDR3 spells CASSLDGNYGYTF. In nucleotides, the CDR3 is TGCGCCAGCAGCTTGGACGGGAACTATGGCTACACCTTC. The genes are TRBV5-1 and TRBJ1-2, with unresolved D. The V gene's germline CDR1 is SGHRS and CDR2 YFSETQ. V gave up 0 bases and J gave up 2 bases, with 5 bases separating them. CDR3 length: 13 residues.

The V and J genes are TRBV10-3 and TRBJ2-5; TRBD2 matches 12 bases. Germline CDR1 ENHRY, CDR2 SYGVKD. CDR3 length equals 16 residues. V dropped 2 bases and J dropped 4; count of bases not matched to a gene: 5. The CDR3 region is CAISEGLAGGSETQYF. The CDR3 region has the DNA TGTGCCATCAGTGAGGGGCTAGCGGGAGGGTCAGAGACCCAGTACTTC.

The table lists this clone with a count of one. The rearrangement joins TRBV18 to TRBJ1-1, with 8 bases lining up with TRBD1. Germline CDR1 KGHSH, CDR2 LQKENI. The CDR3 totals 16 residues. The ends lost 0 bases at V and 4 bases at J; junction bases unmatched: 7. CDR3 region: CASSPPAGGSVTEAFF. The CDR3 DNA sequence: TGTGCCAGCTCACCACCAGCAGGGGGCAGCGTCACTGAAGCTTTCTTT.